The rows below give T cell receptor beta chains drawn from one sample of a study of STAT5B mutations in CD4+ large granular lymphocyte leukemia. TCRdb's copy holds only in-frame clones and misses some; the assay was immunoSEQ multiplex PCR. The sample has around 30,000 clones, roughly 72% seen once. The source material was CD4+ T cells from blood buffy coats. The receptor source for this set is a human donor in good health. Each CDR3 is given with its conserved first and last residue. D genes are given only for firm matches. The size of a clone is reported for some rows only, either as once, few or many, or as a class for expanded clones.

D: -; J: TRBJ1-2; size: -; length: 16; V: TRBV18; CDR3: CASSPQGSGWEGGYTF; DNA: TGTGCCAGCTCACCTCAGGGCTCCGGATGGGAAGGTGGCTACACCTTC
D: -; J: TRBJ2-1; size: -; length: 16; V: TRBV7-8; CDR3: CASSLLARVKNNEQFF; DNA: TGTGCCAGCAGCTTACTTGCCAGGGTGAAAAACAATGAGCAGTTCTTC
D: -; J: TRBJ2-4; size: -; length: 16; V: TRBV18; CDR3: CASSPFIGDFQNIQYF; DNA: TGTGCCAGCTCACCCTTTATAGGGGACTTTCAAAACATTCAGTACTTC
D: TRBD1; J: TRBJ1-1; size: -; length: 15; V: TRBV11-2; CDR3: CASSLEGRTGAEAFF; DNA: TGTGCCAGCAGCTTAGAGGGGAGGACAGGGGCTGAAGCTTTCTTT
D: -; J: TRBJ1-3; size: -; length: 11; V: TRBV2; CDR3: CASSTRNTIYF; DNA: TGTGCCAGTTCGACCCGAAACACCATATATTTT
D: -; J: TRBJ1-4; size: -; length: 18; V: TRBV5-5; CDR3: CASSLGHSFISTNEKLFF; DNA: TGTGCCAGCAGCTTGGGACACTCATTTATTTCAACTAATGAAAAACTGTTTTTT
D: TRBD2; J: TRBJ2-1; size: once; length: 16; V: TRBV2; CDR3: CASSSRTSGTYNEQFF; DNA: TGTGCCAGCAGTTCGCGGACTAGCGGGACCTACAATGAGCAGTTCTTC
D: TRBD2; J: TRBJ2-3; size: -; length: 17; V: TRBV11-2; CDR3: CASSPGTSGGRTDTQYF; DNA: TGTGCCAGCAGCCCGGGGACTAGCGGGGGTCGGACAGATACGCAGTATTTT
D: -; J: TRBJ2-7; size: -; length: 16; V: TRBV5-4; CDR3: CASSLGVGSRPYEQYF; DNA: TGTGCCAGCAGCTTGGGGGTTGGGTCACGCCCCTACGAGCAGTACTTC
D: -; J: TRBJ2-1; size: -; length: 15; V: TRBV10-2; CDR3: CASSDAGRSYNEQFF; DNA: TGCGCCAGCAGTGATGCGGGGCGCTCCTACAATGAGCAGTTCTTC
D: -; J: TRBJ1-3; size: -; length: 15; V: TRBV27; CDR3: CASSLSHSSGNTIYF; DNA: TGTGCCAGCAGTTTATCCCACAGCTCTGGAAACACCATATATTTT
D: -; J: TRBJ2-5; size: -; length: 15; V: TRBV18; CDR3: CASSPPALPRETQYF; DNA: TGTGCCAGCTCACCACCGGCACTCCCACGGGAGACCCAGTACTTC
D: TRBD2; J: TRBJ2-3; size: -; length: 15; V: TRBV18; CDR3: CASSLDGGAGDTQYF; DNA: TGTGCCAGCTCACTGGACGGGGGGGCCGGGGATACGCAGTATTTT
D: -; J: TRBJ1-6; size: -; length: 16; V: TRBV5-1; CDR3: CASSLEGVSYNSPLHF; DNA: TGCGCCAGCAGCTTGGAGGGGGTCTCCTATAATTCACCCCTCCACTTT
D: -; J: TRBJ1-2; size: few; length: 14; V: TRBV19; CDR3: CASSYTLGDYGYTF; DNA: TGTGCCAGTAGTTACACCCTGGGAGATTATGGCTACACCTTC
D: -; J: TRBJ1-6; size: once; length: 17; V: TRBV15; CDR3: CATSREQGSSYNSPLHF; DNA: TGTGCCACCAGCAGAGAGCAGGGGAGCTCCTATAATTCACCCCTCCACTTT
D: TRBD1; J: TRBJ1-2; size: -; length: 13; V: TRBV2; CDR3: CASVLDRENGYTF; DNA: TGTGCCAGCGTATTGGACAGGGAGAATGGCTACACCTTC
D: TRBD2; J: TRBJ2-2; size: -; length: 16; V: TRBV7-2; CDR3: CASSLPGGVGAGELFF; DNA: TGTGCCAGCAGCCTCCCGGGGGGGGTAGGCGCCGGGGAGCTGTTTTTT
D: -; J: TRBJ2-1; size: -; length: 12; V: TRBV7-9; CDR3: CASSVSSGEQFF; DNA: TGTGCCAGCAGTGTGTCGTCGGGTGAGCAGTTCTTC
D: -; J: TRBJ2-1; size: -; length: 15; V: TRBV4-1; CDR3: CASSQRGSSYNEQFF; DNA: TGCGCCAGCAGCCAGAGAGGAAGCTCCTACAATGAGCAGTTCTTC
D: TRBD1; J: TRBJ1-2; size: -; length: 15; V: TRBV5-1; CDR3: CASSLAGTVNYGYTF; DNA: TGCGCCAGCAGCTTGGCCGGGACAGTTAACTATGGCTACACCTTC
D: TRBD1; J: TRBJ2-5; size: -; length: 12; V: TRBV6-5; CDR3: CASGQGQETQYF; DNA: TGTGCCAGCGGACAGGGGCAAGAGACCCAGTACTTC
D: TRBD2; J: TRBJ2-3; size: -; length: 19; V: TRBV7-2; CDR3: CASSLVRTSGGPSTDTQYF; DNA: TGTGCCAGCAGCTTAGTGAGGACTAGCGGGGGCCCTAGCACAGATACGCAGTATTTT
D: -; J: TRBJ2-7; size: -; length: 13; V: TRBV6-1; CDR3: CASSLQRVYEQYF; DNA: TGTGCCAGCAGTCTCCAGAGGGTCTACGAGCAGTACTTC
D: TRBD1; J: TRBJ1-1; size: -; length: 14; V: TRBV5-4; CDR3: CASSSRQGVTEAFF; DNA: TGTGCCAGCAGCTCCCGACAGGGGGTAACTGAAGCTTTCTTT
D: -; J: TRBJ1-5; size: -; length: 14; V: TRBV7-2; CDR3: CASSLTFGNQPQHF; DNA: TGTGCCAGCAGCTTGACGTTCGGCAATCAGCCCCAGCATTTT
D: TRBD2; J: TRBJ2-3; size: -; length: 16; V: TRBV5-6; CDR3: CASSLAGGASTDTQYF; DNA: TGTGCCAGCAGCTTGGCGGGGGGGGCTAGCACAGATACGCAGTATTTT
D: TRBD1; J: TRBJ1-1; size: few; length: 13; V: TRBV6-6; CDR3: CASRTGTGTEAFF; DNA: TGTGCCAGCCGTACAGGGACAGGCACTGAAGCTTTCTTT
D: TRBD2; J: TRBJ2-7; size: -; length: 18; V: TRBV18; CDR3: CASSPAIAGGPSSYEQYF; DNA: TGTGCCAGCTCACCGGCCATAGCGGGGGGCCCTAGCTCCTACGAGCAGTACTTC
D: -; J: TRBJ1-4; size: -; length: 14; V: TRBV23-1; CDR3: CASDGGRRVKKLFF; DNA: TGCGCCTCGGACGGGGGACGGAGGGTGAAAAAACTGTTTTTT
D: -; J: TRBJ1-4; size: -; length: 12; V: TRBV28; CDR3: CASAPGNEKLFF; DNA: TGTGCCAGCGCCCCCGGGAATGAAAAACTGTTTTTT
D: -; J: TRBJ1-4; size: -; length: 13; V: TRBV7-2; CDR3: CASSLEAGEKLFF; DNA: TGTGCCAGCAGCTTAGAGGCAGGAGAAAAACTGTTTTTT
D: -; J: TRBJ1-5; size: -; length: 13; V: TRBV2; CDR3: CASSEESNQPQHF; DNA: TGTGCCAGCAGTGAAGAGAGCAATCAGCCCCAGCATTTT
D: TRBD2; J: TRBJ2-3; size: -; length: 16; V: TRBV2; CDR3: CASNLHGAGSTDTQYF; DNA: TGTGCCAGCAATCTTCATGGAGCGGGGAGCACAGATACGCAGTATTTT
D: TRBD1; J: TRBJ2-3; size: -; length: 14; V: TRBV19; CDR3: CASSFWTGADTQYF; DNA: TGTGCCAGTAGTTTCTGGACAGGGGCAGATACGCAGTATTTT
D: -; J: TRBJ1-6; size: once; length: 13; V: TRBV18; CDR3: CASSGGDNSPLHF; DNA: TGTGCCAGCTCAGGCGGGGATAATTCACCCCTCCACTTT
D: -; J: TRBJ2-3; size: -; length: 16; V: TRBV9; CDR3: CASSVGAQDYTDTQYF; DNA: TGTGCCAGCAGCGTAGGGGCTCAGGACTACACAGATACGCAGTATTTT
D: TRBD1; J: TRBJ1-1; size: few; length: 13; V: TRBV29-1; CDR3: CSAGTGYGTEAFF; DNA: TGCAGCGCAGGGACAGGGTATGGCACTGAAGCTTTCTTT
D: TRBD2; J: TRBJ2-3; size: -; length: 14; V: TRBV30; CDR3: CAWAASGAADTQYF; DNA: TGTGCCTGGGCAGCTAGCGGGGCGGCAGATACGCAGTATTTT
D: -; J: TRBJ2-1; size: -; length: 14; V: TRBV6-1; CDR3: CASQRGGGYNEQFF; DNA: TGTGCCAGCCAAAGGGGAGGGGGGTACAATGAGCAGTTCTTC
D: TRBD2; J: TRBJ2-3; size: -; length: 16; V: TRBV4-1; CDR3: CASSQFPRGSTDTQYF; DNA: TGCGCCAGCAGCCAATTCCCGCGGGGGAGCACAGATACGCAGTATTTT
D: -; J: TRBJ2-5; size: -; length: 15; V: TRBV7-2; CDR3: CASSFYSSPGETQYF; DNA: TGTGCCAGCAGCTTCTACAGTAGCCCAGGAGAGACCCAGTACTTC
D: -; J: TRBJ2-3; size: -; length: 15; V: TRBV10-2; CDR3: CASSEAEWMADTQYF; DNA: TGCGCCAGCAGTGAGGCGGAATGGATGGCAGATACGCAGTATTTT
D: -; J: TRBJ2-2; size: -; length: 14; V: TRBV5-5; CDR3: CASSLGPFTGELFF; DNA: TGTGCCAGCAGCTTGGGGCCTTTTACCGGGGAGCTGTTTTTT
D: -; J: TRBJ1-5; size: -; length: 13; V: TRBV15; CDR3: CATSRDPGRPQHF; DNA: TGTGCCACCAGCAGAGATCCGGGCCGGCCCCAGCATTTT
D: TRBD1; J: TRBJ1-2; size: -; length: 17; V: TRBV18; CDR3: CASSPRTGGALGYGYTF; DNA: TGTGCCAGCTCACCGAGGACAGGGGGCGCGTTGGGTTATGGCTACACCTTC
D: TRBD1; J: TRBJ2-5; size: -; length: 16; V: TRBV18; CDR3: CASSPPPTGGRETQYF; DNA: TGTGCCAGCTCACCACCTCCTACAGGGGGCAGGGAGACCCAGTACTTC
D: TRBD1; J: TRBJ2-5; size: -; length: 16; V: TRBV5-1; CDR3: CASSLQGLSYQETQYF; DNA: TGCGCCAGCAGCTTACAGGGGCTCTCGTACCAAGAGACCCAGTACTTC
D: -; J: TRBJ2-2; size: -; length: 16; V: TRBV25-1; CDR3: CASSEHGGPNTGELFF; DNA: TGTGCCAGCAGTGAGCACGGGGGGCCTAATACCGGGGAGCTGTTTTTT